Below, 16 T cell receptor beta chains from the same sample are listed, as sequenced in a study of shared clonotypes between healthy human individuals. The protocol was immunoSEQ multiplex PCR, while the TCRdb copy is restricted to in-frame clones and leaves out a portion. The data contain approximately 940,000 clones, about three quarters of them singletons. The sample consisted of memory CD4+ T cells sorted from blood. Documented subset: CD45RA-negative fraction. The receptors were sampled from a young man in good health.

The rearrangement joins TRBV28 to TRBJ1-5; the D is unclear. This CDR3 has 15 amino acids. Trimming stripped 2 bases from V and 0 bases from J, with 8 bases between. The germline V gene has CDR1 MDHEN and CDR2 SYDVKM. The CDR3 reads CASSLRGHSNQPQHF. CDR3 coding DNA: TGTGCCAGCAGTTTACGTGGCCATAGCAATCAGCCCCAGCATTTT.

The gene calls are TRBV4-1 and TRBJ2-5; 7 bases are a match to TRBD1. V was clipped by 5 bases and J by 4 bases; unmatched bases: 7. CDR1 MGHRA and CDR2 YSYEKL come from the germline V gene. This CDR3 is built from 14 residues. The CDR3 DNA reads as TGCGCCAGCAGCTTGACAGGGTTCGGAGAGACCCAGTACTTC. Protein product: CASSLTGFGETQYF.

The CDR3 sequence is CSVGARFADTQYF. The CDR3 DNA sequence: TGCAGCGTTGGTGCCCGGTTTGCAGATACGCAGTATTTT. The J gene is TRBJ2-3, the V gene TRBV29-1, with D uncertain. The CDR3 is 13 amino acids. V lost 4 bases and J 4 bases, leaving 12 bases between the germline ends. Germline V lookup: CDR1 SQVTM, CDR2 ANQGSEA.

V and J are TRBV7-3 and TRBJ2-1; TRBD1 matches 7 bases. V shed 3 bases and J 7 bases; nucleotides not matched to a gene: 9. This CDR3 spans 15 amino acids. The germline gives CDR1 SGHTA, CDR2 FQGTGA. CDR3 coding DNA: TGTGCCAGCAGCTTCCAACCCCAACAGGGGAATGAGCAGTTCTTC. It specifies CASSFQPQQGNEQFF.

The chain combines TRBV27 with TRBJ2-7, with TRBD2 matching over 7 bases. In germline, CDR1 is MNHEY, CDR2 SMNVEV (reference sequence). CDR3 length equals 15 residues. J gave up 5 bases and V 5 bases, and 12 bases lay outside the gene matches. CDR3 in amino acids: CASSLTGTKGHEQYF. CDR3 nucleotide sequence: TGTGCCAGCAGTCTTACCGGGACTAAGGGTCACGAGCAGTACTTC.

V gene TRBV6-6 combines with J gene TRBJ1-5, with 7 nucleotides matching TRBD1. With 6 bases clipped from V and 2 bases from J, the junction kept 4 bases outside the gene matches. The CDR3 length is 14 residues. The germline V gene encodes CDR1 MNHNY and CDR2 SVGAGI (reference sequence). The CDR3 region has the DNA TGTGCCAGCAGGGCCGGACAGGGCAATCAGCCCCAGCATTTT. Amino acid sequence: CASRAGQGNQPQHF.

This clone occurred a few times. The chain recombines TRBV30 with TRBJ1-3, with 7 bases identical to TRBD1. In germline, CDR1 is GTSNPN, CDR2 SVGIG (reference sequence). CDR3 length equals 15 residues. V lost 2 bases and J lost 2; bases outside the gene matches: 6. The CDR3 sequence is CAWSPDRVTGNTIYF. CDR3 sequence (DNA): TGTGCCTGGAGTCCCGACAGGGTGACTGGAAACACCATATATTTT.

V is TRBV5-1 and J is TRBJ1-2; 7 bases are a match to TRBD1. The CDR3 runs to 14 residues. Germline V gene lookup returns CDR1 SGHRS and CDR2 YFSETQ. Trimming took 2 bases from V and 5 from J; bases not matched to a gene: 6. The CDR3 DNA reads as TGCGCCAGCAGCTTAACAGGGGCCGCGTATGGCTACACCTTC. It is translated as CASSLTGAAYGYTF. Full variable domain (remainder filled in from reference TRBV5-1 and TRBJ1-2): KAGVTQTPRYLIKTRGQQVTLSCSPISGHRSVSWYQQTPGQGLQFLFEYFSETQRNKGNFPGRFSGRQFSNSRSEMNVSTLELGDSALYLCASSLTGAAYGYTFGSGTRLTVV.

The chain employs TRBV4-1 and TRBJ2-7; 8 nucleotides align to TRBD1. The CDR3 has 15 residues. From germline, CDR1 is MGHRA and CDR2 YSYEKL. J lost 2 bases, V lost 1 base, and 4 bases had no gene match. The CDR3 region is CASSQVGTGPYEQYF. As DNA, the CDR3 is TGCGCCAGCAGCCAAGTAGGGACAGGCCCCTACGAGCAGTACTTC.

This chain uses TRBV6-6 with TRBJ2-2, with TRBD1 matching 9 bases. Per the germline V gene, CDR1 is MNHNY and CDR2 is SVGAGI (reference sequence). The trim removed 5 bases at V and 3 bases at J, leaving 7 bases unmatched. The CDR3 spans 16 residues. Here the CDR3 reads CASSPSGQGDTGELFF. As DNA, the CDR3 is TGTGCCAGCAGTCCTTCGGGACAGGGTGACACCGGGGAGCTGTTTTTT.

The chain carries TRBV18 and TRBJ1-2; possibly TRBD1 for D (5 bases). Trimming removed 1 base from V and 4 bases from J, with 13 bases in between. Germline V gene lookup returns CDR1 KGHSH and CDR2 LQKENI. This CDR3 contains 15 residues. CDR3 residues: CASSPLGQDFYGYTF. CDR3 in DNA: TGTGCCAGCTCACCACTGGGGCAGGACTTCTATGGCTACACCTTC.

The V and J genes are TRBV12-5 and TRBJ2-7; 15 bases map to TRBD2. The CDR3 runs 16 residues. V lost 4 bases, J lost 5 bases, and 6 bases stayed unmatched. The V gene's germline CDR1 is LGHNT and CDR2 FRNRAP. The CDR3: CASGYGLAGGDNEQYF. In DNA form, the CDR3 reads TGTGCTAGTGGTTACGGACTAGCGGGAGGGGACAACGAGCAGTACTTC. The full variable domain, with the rest looked up from reference TRBV12-5 and TRBJ2-7, is DARVTQTPRHKVTEMGQEVTMRCQPILGHNTVFWYRQTMMQGLELLAYFRNRAPLDDSGMPKDRFSAEMPDATLATLKIQPSEPRDSAVYFCASGYGLAGGDNEQYFGPGTRLTVT.

V is TRBV30 and J is TRBJ2-3, with 10 bases identical to TRBD2. Germline-derived CDR1 and CDR2 are GTSNPN and SVGIG (reference sequence). J gave up 4 bases and V 1 base, and 5 bases lay outside the gene matches. The CDR3 runs 15 residues. CDR3 in amino acids: CAWSGLAGAPDTQYF. The CDR3, as DNA: TGTGCCTGGAGTGGCCTAGCGGGAGCGCCAGATACGCAGTATTTT.

On this clone: The identical CDR3 is also encoded by other nucleotide sequences in the sample. The chain uses TRBV29-1 and TRBJ2-5, with 8 positions matching TRBD1. The CDR3 consists of 12 residues. The germline V gene encodes CDR1 SQVTM and CDR2 ANQGSEA. The V and J ends lost 6 bases and 5 bases, in that order; junction bases with no gene match: 5. CDR3 loop: CSVETGGETQYF. The CDR3 DNA is TGCAGCGTGGAAACAGGGGGGGAGACCCAGTACTTC.

To note about this clone: The same CDR3 also results from other DNA sequences found in this sample. CDR3 nucleotide sequence: TGTGCCAGCAGCTCGGGGGGCACTGAAGCTTTCTTT. Its translation: CASSSGGTEAFF. This sequence joins TRBV11-2 and TRBJ1-1; tentatively, D is TRBD1 (5 bases). Looked up from germline, CDR1 is SGHAT and CDR2 is FQNNGV. The CDR3 sequence is 12 residues long. Trimming removed 4 bases from V and 4 bases from J, with 7 bases in between.

The chain couples TRBV18 to TRBJ2-3, with TRBD1 identical over 10 bases. Trimming at V came to 4 bases and at J to 8 bases, leaving 6 bases not matched to a gene. Looked up from germline, CDR1 is KGHSH and CDR2 is LQKENI. CDR3 length: 14 residues. CDR3 DNA sequence: TGTGCCAGCTCACTGACAGGGGGCGCAGGTACGCAGTATTTT. It yields the protein CASSLTGGAGTQYF.